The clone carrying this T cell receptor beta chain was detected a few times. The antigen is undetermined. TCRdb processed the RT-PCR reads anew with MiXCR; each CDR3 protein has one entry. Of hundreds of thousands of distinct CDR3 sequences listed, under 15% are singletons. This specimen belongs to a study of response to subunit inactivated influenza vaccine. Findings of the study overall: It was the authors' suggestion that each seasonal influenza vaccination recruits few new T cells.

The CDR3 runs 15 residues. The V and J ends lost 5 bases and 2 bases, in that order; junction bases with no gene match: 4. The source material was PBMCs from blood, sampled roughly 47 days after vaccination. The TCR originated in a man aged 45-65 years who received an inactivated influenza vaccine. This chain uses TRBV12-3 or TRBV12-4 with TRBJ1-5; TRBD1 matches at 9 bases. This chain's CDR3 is CASSAGQGRNQPQHF. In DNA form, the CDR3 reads TGTGCCAGCAGTGCAGGACAGGGGCGCAATCAGCCCCAGCATTTT.